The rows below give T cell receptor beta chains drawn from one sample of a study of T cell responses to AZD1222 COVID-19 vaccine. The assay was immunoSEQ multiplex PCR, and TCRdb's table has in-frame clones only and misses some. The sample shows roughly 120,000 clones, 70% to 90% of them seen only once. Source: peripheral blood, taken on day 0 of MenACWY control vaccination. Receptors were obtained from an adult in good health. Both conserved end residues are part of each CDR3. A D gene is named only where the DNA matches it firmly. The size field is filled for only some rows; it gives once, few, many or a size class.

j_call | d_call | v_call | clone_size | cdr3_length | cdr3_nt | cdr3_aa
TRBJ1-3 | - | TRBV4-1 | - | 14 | TGCGCCAGCAGCCAAGAACCGTCTGGAAACACCATATATTTT | CASSQEPSGNTIYF
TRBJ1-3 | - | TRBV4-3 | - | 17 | TGCGCCAGCAGCCAGTTGGGACACGCGAGCTCTGGAAACACCATATATTTT | CASSQLGHASSGNTIYF
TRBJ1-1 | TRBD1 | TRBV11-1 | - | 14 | TGTGCCAGCAGCCGCGACAGGGCGGGAACTGAAGCTTTCTTT | CASSRDRAGTEAFF
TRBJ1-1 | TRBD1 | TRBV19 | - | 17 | TGTGCCAGTAGTACCCGGACAGGGGGCGTAAAGAACACTGAAGCTTTCTTT | CASSTRTGGVKNTEAFF
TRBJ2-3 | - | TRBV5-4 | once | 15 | TGTGCCAGCAGCCCCGAAGGGAGTTACACAGATACGCAGTATTTT | CASSPEGSYTDTQYF
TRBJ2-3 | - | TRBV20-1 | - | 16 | TGCAGTGCTAGTTGGTTTGGCAGGACGACCACAGATACGCAGTATTTT | CSASWFGRTTTDTQYF
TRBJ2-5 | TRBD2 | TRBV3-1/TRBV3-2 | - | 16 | TGTGCCAGCAGCCAAGATCCAGCGGGGGACGGCGAGACCCAGTACTTC | CASSQDPAGDGETQYF
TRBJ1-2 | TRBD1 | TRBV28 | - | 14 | TGTGCCAGCAGTTTGTATGGGACAGGGGGTGGCTACACCTTC | CASSLYGTGGGYTF
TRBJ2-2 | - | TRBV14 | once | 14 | TGTGCCAGCAGCCCAACCCTGGGGGGTACGGAGCTGTTTTTT | CASSPTLGGTELFF
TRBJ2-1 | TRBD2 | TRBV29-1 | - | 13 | TGCAGCCTAGAGCGGGGGGGCTCGGGTGAGCAGTTCTTC | CSLERGGSGEQFF
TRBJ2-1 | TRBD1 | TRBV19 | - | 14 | TGTGCCAGTAGTAAGACAGGGTCTATCAATGAGCAGTTCTTC | CASSKTGSINEQFF
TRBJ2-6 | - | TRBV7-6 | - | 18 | TGTGCCAGCAGCTTAGTTAGGGGTACCCTATCTGGGGCCAACGTCCTGACTTTC | CASSLVRGTLSGANVLTF
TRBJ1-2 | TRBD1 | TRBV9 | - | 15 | TGTGCCAGCAGCGGCTGGGACAGGGGTATCCCTGGCTACACCTTC | CASSGWDRGIPGYTF
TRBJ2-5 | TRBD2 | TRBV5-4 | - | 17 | TGTGCCAGCAGCTTAGACCTTTCGGGGGGGCCGTGGGAGACCCAGTACTTC | CASSLDLSGGPWETQYF
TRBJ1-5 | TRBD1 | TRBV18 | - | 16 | TGTGCCAGCTCACCACGCCCGGGACAGTCCCATCAGCCCCAGCATTTT | CASSPRPGQSHQPQHF
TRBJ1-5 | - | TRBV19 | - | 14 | TGTGCCAGTAGTATGATGGCAGGGGATCAGCCCCAGCATTTT | CASSMMAGDQPQHF
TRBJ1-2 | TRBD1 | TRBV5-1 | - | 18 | TGCGCCAGCAGCTGGGACAGACTGACTGAGCTGAGTAACTATGGCTACACCTTC | CASSWDRLTELSNYGYTF
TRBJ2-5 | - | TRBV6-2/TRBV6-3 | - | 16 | TGTGCCAGCAGCCGTCATGGGGCAGGGACCCAAGAGACCCAGTACTTC | CASSRHGAGTQETQYF
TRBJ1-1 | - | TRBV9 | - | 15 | TGTGCCAGCAGCGTAGTGGTGGGACCGAACACTGAAGCTTTCTTT | CASSVVVGPNTEAFF
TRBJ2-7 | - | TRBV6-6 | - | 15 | TGTGCCAGCATTCTTACCGCGTCAGGGGCCTACGAGCAGTACTTC | CASILTASGAYEQYF
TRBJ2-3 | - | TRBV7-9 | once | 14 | TGTGCCAGCAGCCCGGCCCAGCGGCGAGATACGCAGTATTTT | CASSPAQRRDTQYF
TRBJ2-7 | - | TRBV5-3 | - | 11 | TGTGCCAGAAGCTCGGATTACGAGCAGTACTTC | CARSSDYEQYF
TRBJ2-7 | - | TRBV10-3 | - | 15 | TGTGCCATCAGTGAGTATTCGACAGCGACGGGTGAGCAGTACTTC | CAISEYSTATGEQYF
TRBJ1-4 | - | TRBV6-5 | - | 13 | TGTGCCAGCAGTTCCATAACAACTGAAAAACTGTTTTTT | CASSSITTEKLFF
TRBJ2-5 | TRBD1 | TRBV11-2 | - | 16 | TGTGCCAGCAGCTTGAGGGATGGGACAGGGGTCGAGACCCAGTACTTC | CASSLRDGTGVETQYF
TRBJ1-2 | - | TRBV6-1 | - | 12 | TGTGCCAGCAGTGAAGGACAGGAGGGCTACACCTTC | CASSEGQEGYTF
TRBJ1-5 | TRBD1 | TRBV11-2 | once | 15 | TGTGCCAGCAGCCCCCGGACAGGTATAGAGCAGCCCCAGCATTTT | CASSPRTGIEQPQHF
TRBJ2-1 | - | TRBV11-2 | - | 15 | TGTGCCAGCAGCTTAGAGGTGGGTCTTTTGGATCAGCAGTTCTTC | CASSLEVGLLDQQFF
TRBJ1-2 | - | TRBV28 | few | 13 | TGTGCCAGCAGTTTAGGTCTGGGGTATGGCTACACCTTC | CASSLGLGYGYTF
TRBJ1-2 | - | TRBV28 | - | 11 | TGTGCCAGCAGCCCTCCTGGCGGCTACACCTTC | CASSPPGGYTF
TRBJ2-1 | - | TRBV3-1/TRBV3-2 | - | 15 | TGTGCCAGGAGGTGGAGGGGGAGCTCCTACAATGAGCAGTTCTTC | CARRWRGSSYNEQFF
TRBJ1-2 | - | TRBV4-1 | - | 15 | TGCGCCAGCAGCCAAGAATACAGAATCGTCTATGGCTACACCTTC | CASSQEYRIVYGYTF
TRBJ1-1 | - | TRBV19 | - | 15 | TGTGCCAGTAGTATTAGGGCAGGCCTGAACACTGAAGCTTTCTTT | CASSIRAGLNTEAFF
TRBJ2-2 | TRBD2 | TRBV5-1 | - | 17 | TGCGCCCGCAGCGCGGGACTAGCGGGGGGGATTTCCGGGGAGCTGTTTTTT | CARSAGLAGGISGELFF
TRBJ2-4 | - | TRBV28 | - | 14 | TGTGCCAGCAGTTTATGGGACAGAGAAAACATTCAGTACTTC | CASSLWDRENIQYF
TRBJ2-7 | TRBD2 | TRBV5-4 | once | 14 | TGTGCCAGCAGCTCGGGAGGTCTAGCCTACGAGCAGTACTTC | CASSSGGLAYEQYF
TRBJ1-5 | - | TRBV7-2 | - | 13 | TGTGCCAGCAGCTTAGAGCAGGACATGCCCCAGCATTTT | CASSLEQDMPQHF
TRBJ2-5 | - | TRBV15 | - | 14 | TGTGCCACCAGCAGAGATCGGGGGATCGAGACCCAGTACTTC | CATSRDRGIETQYF
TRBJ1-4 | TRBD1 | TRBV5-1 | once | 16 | TGCGCCAGCAGCTTGGCCGTAGGGGGCGCTTCTGAAAAACTGTTTTTT | CASSLAVGGASEKLFF
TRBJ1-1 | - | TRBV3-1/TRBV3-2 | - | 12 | TGTGCCAGCAGCCAAGGACCAGGGTTGGTGATCTTT | CASSQGPGLVIF
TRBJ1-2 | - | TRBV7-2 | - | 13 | TGTGCCAGCAGCCCGGATCAAGGAGACCATTACACCTTC | CASSPDQGDHYTF
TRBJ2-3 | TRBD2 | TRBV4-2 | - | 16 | TGTGCCAGCAGCCAATCCGGGACTAGCGGCACAGATACGCAGTATTTT | CASSQSGTSGTDTQYF